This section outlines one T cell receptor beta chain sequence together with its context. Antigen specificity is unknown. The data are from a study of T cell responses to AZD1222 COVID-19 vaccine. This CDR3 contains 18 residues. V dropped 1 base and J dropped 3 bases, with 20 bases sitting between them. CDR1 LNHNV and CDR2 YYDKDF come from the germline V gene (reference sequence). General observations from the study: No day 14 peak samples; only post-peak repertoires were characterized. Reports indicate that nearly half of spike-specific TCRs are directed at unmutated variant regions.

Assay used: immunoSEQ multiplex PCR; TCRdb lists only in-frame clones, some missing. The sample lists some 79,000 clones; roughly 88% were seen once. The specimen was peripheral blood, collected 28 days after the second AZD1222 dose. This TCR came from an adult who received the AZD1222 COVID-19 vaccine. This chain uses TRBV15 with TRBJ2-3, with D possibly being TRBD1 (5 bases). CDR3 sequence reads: CATSRVVSWTSRTDTQYF. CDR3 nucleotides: TGTGCCACCAGCAGAGTAGTTTCCTGGACATCTAGAACAGATACGCAGTATTTT.